The 17 T cell receptor beta chains in this list originate from one sample, sequenced in a study of Graves' ophthalmopathy and Graves' hyperthyroidism. Using RNA transcripts, the TCR beta CDR3 regions were amplified. Scientists carried out first-round RT-PCR using HTBI primers and then a second-round multiplex PCR. TCRdb re-called the multiplex PCR reads with MiXCR, one entry per CDR3 protein. The table lists about 740,000 distinct CDR3 sequences, around 40% of them singletons. The specimen was peripheral blood. The source is an adult man with Graves' ophthalmopathy.

The chain has TRBV7-9 and TRBJ2-6; the D is unclear. Trimming removed 7 bases from V and 0 bases from J, with 10 bases in between. Germline V gene data show CDR1 as SEHNR and CDR2 as FQNEAQ (reference sequence). The CDR3 contains 15 residues. This CDR3 is CASTRTGSGANVLTF. The CDR3 DNA sequence: TGTGCCAGCACCCGGACGGGCTCTGGGGCCAACGTCCTGACTTTC.

The chain joins TRBV20-1 to TRBJ1-2, with TRBD1 matching over 8 bases. Germline CDR1 reads DFQATT; CDR2 reads SNEGSKA (reference sequence). This CDR3 comprises 13 residues. V was clipped by 6 bases and J by 6 bases; unmatched bases: 9. The CDR3 DNA is TGCAGTGCGCGGGACAGGCTGCGGGATGGCTACACCTTC. As protein: CSARDRLRDGYTF.

The rearrangement joins TRBV19 to TRBJ2-7; 9 positions match TRBD1. V trimming: 11 bases; J trimming: 4 bases; junction bases outside the gene matches: 12. Germline loops: CDR1 LNHDA, CDR2 SQIVND (reference sequence). This CDR3 is 14 amino acids long. CDR3 in DNA: TGTGCCTCAAAAAGTGGGACAGGGCCTTACGAGCAGTACTTC. Its protein is CASKSGTGPYEQYF.

In DNA form, the CDR3 reads TGTGCCATCAGTGAGTCGACTACGGGGGGGCCTCATGAGCAGTTCTTC. This codes for CAISESTTGGPHEQFF. V usage is TRBV10-3 and J usage is TRBJ2-5, with 8 bases that match TRBD2. The J call could be wrong; TRBJ2-1 is a better fit for the DNA end. The CDR3 has 16 amino acids. CDR1 ENHRY and CDR2 SYGVKD come from the germline V gene.

There are a few counts of this clonotype. V and J are TRBV20-1 and TRBJ1-2; D ambiguous. V was shortened by 1 base and J by 1 base, with 13 bases between the two germline ends. Germline loops: CDR1 DFQATT, CDR2 SNEGSKA (reference sequence). The CDR3 spans 15 residues. The CDR3 region is CSARVWRQINYGYTF. CDR3 sequence (DNA): TGCAGTGCTAGAGTATGGAGGCAGATTAACTATGGCTACACCTTC.

This clonotype was seen a few times. The genes are TRBV19 and TRBJ1-5; 8 bases match TRBD1. The CDR3 consists of 16 residues. Germline lookup yields CDR1 LNHDA and CDR2 SQIVND (reference sequence). With 4 bases clipped from V and 6 bases from J, the junction kept 11 bases outside the gene matches. CDR3 loop: CASSTGQGLSGQPQHF. CDR3 nucleotides: TGTGCCAGTAGTACCGGACAGGGCCTATCGGGTCAGCCCCAGCATTTT.

At least ten counts were recorded for this clonotype. The chain carries TRBV7-2 and TRBJ1-4, with D possibly TRBD1 on 5 matching bases. There are 14 residues in the CDR3. V was clipped by 3 bases and J by 7 bases, with 12 bases between them. The germline V gene encodes CDR1 SGHTA and CDR2 FQGNSA. CDR3 in DNA: TGTGCCAGCAGCTTTGGGGGGTCGGGTGAAAAACTGTTTTTT. Translated: CASSFGGSGEKLFF.

The chain links TRBV20-1 to TRBJ2-7; 10 nucleotides line up with TRBD2. This CDR3 region has 15 residues. With V trimmed by 3 bases and J by 3 bases, 8 bases remained unmatched. CDR1 and CDR2 (germline): DFQATT, SNEGSKA (reference sequence). The CDR3 region is CSARGLAGVIYEQYF. The DNA for the CDR3 is TGCAGTGCTAGGGGTCTAGCGGGAGTGATCTACGAGCAGTACTTC.

This clonotype was observed a handful of times. The gene calls are TRBV24-1 and TRBJ2-7; the match to TRBD1 covers 9 bases. This CDR3 region has 14 residues. V trimming: 7 bases; J trimming: 7 bases; junction bases outside the gene matches: 10. Germline CDR1 reads KGHDR; CDR2 reads SFDVKD. The CDR3 DNA follows: TGTGCCACCAGCGGGACAGGGACCTCTGGAGAGCAGTACTTC. It codes for CATSGTGTSGEQYF.

Worth noting for this clonotype: This likely comes from a read error, as the CDR3 has no conserved phenylalanine or tryptophan at its end. This rearrangement joins TRBV4-2 to TRBJ2-7; no clear D gene. This CDR3 region has 11 residues. Trimming took off 5 bases at V and 3 bases at J, with 5 bases between the two ends. The V gene's germline CDR1 is LGHNA and CDR2 YNFKEQ. CDR3 amino acids: CASSRLYEQYS. In DNA form, the CDR3 reads TGTGCCAGCAGCAGGCTCTACGAGCAGTACTCC.

Ten or more counts support this clonotype. The chain has TRBV12-3 or TRBV12-4 and TRBJ2-5; D uncertain. Trimming pared 2 bases from V and 5 bases from J, leaving 6 bases between. The CDR3 contains 12 residues. This CDR3 reads CASSLQVETQYF. CDR3 coding DNA: TGTGCCAGCAGTTTACAGGTGGAGACCCAGTACTTC.

About this clonotype itself: Possible read error: a much larger clone is one base away. Since no conserved phenylalanine or tryptophan closes the CDR3, a read error is the likely cause. V and J are TRBV9 and TRBJ1-2; D is ambiguous. Germline V gene sequence: CDR1 SGDLS, CDR2 YYNGEE. CDR3 length equals 12 residues. Trimming stripped 7 bases from V and 3 bases from J, with 10 bases between. DNA for the CDR3: TGTGCCAGCGGCCCACGGGACTATGGCTACACCCTC. As protein: CASGPRDYGYTL.

CDR3 in amino acids: CASSYSMDRAYEQYF. The CDR3 DNA reads as TGTGCCAGCAGTTACTCGATGGACAGGGCCTACGAGCAGTACTTC. The genes are TRBV6-5 and TRBJ2-7, with TRBD1 identical over 8 bases. The germline CDR1 and CDR2 sequences are MNHEY and SVGAGI. The length of the CDR3 is 15 residues. The ends lost 0 bases at V and 2 bases at J; junction bases unmatched: 3.

The rearrangement links TRBV2 to TRBJ1-4; D is uncertain. The germline V and J ends were trimmed by 6 bases and 6 bases, with 11 bases remaining between them. The CDR3 covers 13 residues. Germline lookup yields CDR1 SNHLY and CDR2 FYNNEI. In nucleotides, the CDR3 is TGTGCCAGCAGCTATCCCCCCTATGAAAAACTGTTTTTT. Translation gives CASSYPPYEKLFF.

Points on this clonotype: This clone may be a read error of a much larger clone one base away. This chain connects TRBV10-3 to TRBJ2-7; possibly TRBD1 for D (6 bases). The CDR3 is made up of 15 amino acids. Germline values: CDR1 ENHRY, CDR2 SYGVKD. CDR3 in amino acids: CAVSVGQGKLYEQYF. The CDR3 region has the DNA TGTGCCGTCAGTGTGGGTCAGGGGAAATTGTACGAGCAGTACTTC.

The CDR3 loop is CASSPLAGEEEKLFF. In DNA, the CDR3 is TGTGCCAGCAGCCCCTTGGCGGGTGAGGAAGAAAAACTGTTTTTT. The chain joins TRBV7-9 to TRBJ1-4; D remains ambiguous. Germline V gene sequence: CDR1 SEHNR, CDR2 FQNEAQ (reference sequence). The CDR3 is 15 amino acids. V lost 5 bases and J lost 8, with 18 bases in between.

J is TRBJ2-5 and V is TRBV29-1; tentatively, D is TRBD1 or TRBD2 (5 bases each). V was shortened by 1 base and J by 4 bases, with 16 bases between the two germline ends. The CDR3 length is 15 residues. Germline V gene lookup returns CDR1 SQVTM and CDR2 ANQGSEA. CDR3 amino acids: CSVEGGRGARETQYF. CDR3 nucleotides: TGCAGCGTTGAAGGAGGCCGAGGGGCCCGAGAGACCCAGTACTTC.